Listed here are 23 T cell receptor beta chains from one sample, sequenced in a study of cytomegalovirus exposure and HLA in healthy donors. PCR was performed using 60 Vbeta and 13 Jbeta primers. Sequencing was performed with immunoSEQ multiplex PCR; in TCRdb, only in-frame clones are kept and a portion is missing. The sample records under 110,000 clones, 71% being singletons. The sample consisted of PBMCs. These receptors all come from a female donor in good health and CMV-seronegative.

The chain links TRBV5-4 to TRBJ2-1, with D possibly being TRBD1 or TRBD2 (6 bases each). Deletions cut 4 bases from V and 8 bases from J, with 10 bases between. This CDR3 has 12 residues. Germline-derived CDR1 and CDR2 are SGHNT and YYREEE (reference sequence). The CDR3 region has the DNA TGTGCCAGCAGCCTGGAGGGGGATGAGCAGTTCTTC. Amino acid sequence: CASSLEGDEQFF. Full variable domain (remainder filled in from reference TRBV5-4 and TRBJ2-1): ETGVTQSPTHLIKTRGQQVTLRCSSQSGHNTVSWYQQALGQGPQFIFQYYREEENGRGNFPPRFSGLQFPNYSSELNVNALELDDSALYLCASSLEGDEQFFGPGTRLTVL.

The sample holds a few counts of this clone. DNA of the CDR3: TGTGCCCTTCGGGGGCGGGAGAACCCACTCGACGAGCAGTACTTC. It is translated as CALRGRENPLDEQYF. The chain combines TRBV30 with TRBJ2-7; TRBD2 might be the D (7 bases). V was shortened by 8 bases and J by 5 bases, with 25 bases between the two germline ends. This CDR3 has 15 amino acids. Germline loops: CDR1 GTSNPN, CDR2 SVGIG (reference sequence).

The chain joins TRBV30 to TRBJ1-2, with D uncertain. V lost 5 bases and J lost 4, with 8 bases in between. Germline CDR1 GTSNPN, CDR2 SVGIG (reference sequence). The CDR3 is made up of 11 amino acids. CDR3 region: CAWRAGYGYTF. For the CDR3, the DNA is TGTGCCTGGCGCGCAGGCTATGGCTACACCTTC.

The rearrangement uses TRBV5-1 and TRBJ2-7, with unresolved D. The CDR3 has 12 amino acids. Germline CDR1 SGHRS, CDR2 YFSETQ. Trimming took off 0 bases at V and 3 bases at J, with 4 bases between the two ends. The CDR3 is CASSLDFYEQYF. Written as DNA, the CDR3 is TGCGCCAGCAGCTTGGACTTCTACGAGCAGTACTTC.

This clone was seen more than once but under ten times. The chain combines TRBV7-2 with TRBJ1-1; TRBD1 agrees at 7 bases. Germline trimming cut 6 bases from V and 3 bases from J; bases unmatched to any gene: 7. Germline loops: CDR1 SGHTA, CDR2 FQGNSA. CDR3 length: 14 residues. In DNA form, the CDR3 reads TGTGCCAGCAGACTAAACAGGGGTTACACTGAAGCTTTCTTT. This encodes CASRLNRGYTEAFF.

The DNA of the CDR3 is TGTGCCACTACGCGCACAGATACGCAGTATTTT. Translated: CATTRTDTQYF. The chain employs TRBV6-5 and TRBJ2-3; unclear D gene. V gave up 10 bases and J gave up 1 base, with 6 bases separating them. The germline gives CDR1 MNHEY, CDR2 SVGAGI. CDR3 length equals 11 residues.

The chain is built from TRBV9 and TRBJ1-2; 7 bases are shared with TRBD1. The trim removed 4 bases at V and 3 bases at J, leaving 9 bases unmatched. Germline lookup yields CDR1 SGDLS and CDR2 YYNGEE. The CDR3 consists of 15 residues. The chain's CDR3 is CASSTEGAIHYGYTF. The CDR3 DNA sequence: TGTGCCAGCAGCACGGAGGGGGCGATTCACTATGGCTACACCTTC.

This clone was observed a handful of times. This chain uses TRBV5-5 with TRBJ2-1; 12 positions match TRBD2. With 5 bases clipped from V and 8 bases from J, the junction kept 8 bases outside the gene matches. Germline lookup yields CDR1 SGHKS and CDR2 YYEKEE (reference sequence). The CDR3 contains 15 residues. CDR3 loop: CASSSLAGGPYEQFF. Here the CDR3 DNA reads TGTGCCAGCAGTTCTCTAGCGGGAGGGCCTTATGAGCAGTTCTTC. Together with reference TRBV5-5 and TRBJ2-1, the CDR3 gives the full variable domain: DAGVTQSPTHLIKTRGQQVTLRCSPISGHKSVSWYQQVLGQGPQFIFQYYEKEERGRGNFPDRFSARQFPNYSSELNVNALLLGDSALYLCASSSLAGGPYEQFFGPGTRLTVL.

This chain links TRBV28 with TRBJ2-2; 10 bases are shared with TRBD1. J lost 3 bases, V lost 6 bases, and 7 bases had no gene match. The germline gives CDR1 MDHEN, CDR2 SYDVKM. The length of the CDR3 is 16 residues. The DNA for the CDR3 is TGTGCCAGCAGACGGGCCGGGACAGGGGACACCGGGGAGCTGTTTTTT. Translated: CASRRAGTGDTGELFF.

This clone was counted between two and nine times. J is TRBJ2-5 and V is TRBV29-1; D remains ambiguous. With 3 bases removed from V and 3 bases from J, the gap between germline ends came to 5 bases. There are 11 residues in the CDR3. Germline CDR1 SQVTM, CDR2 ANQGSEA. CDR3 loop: CSVDSKETQYF. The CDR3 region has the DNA TGCAGCGTTGACAGTAAAGAGACCCAGTACTTC. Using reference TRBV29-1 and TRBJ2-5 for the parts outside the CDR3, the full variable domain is SAVISQKPSRDICQRGTSLTIQCQVDSQVTMMFWYRQQPGQSLTLIATANQGSEATYESGFVIDKFPISRPNLTFSTLTVSNMSPEDSSIYLCSVDSKETQYFGPGTRLLVL.

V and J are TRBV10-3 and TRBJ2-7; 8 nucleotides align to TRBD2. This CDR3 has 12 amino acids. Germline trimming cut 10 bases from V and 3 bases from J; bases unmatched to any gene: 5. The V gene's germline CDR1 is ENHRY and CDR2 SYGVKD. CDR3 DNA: TGTGCCACAAAGCGGGAGAGCTACGAGCAGTACTTC. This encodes CATKRESYEQYF.

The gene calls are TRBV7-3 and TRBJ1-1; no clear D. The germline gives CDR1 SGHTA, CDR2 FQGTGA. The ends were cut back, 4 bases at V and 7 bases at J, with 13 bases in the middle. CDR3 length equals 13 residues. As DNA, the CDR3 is TGTGCCAGCAGCTCCGAGGGAGGTGGTGAAGCTTTCTTT. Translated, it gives CASSSEGGGEAFF.

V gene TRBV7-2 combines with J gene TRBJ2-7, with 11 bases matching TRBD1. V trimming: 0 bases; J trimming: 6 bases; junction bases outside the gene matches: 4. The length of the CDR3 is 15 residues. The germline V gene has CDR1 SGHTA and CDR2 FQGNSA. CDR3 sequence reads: CASSLAGGTGGEQYF. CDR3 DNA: TGTGCCAGCAGCTTAGCCGGAGGGACAGGGGGCGAGCAGTACTTC.

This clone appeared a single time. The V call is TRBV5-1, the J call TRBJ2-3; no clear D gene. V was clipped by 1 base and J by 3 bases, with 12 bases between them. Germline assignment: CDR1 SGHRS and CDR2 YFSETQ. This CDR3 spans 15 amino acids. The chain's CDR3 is CASSLTTSGTDTQYF. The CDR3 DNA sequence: TGCGCCAGCAGCTTGACTACCTCCGGGACAGATACGCAGTATTTT.

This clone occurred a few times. CDR3 loop: CASSLGPSGNTDTQYF. CDR3 DNA: TGTGCCAGCAGCTTAGGTCCTAGCGGGAACACAGATACGCAGTATTTT. V is TRBV5-4 and J is TRBJ2-3; the match to TRBD2 covers 9 bases. The CDR3 totals 16 residues. Germline V CDR1 and CDR2: SGHNT, YYREEE (reference sequence). Trimming cost V 2 bases and J 2 bases; bases outside gene matches: 6.

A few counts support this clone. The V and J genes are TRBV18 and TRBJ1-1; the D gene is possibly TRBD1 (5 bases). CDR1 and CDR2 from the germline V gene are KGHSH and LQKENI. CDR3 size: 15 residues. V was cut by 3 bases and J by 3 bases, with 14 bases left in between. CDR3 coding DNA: TGTGCCAGCTCACCGGAAATAGACAGAGACACTGAAGCTTTCTTT. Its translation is CASSPEIDRDTEAFF. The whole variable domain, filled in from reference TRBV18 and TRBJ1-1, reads NAGVMQNPRHLVRRRGQEARLRCSPMKGHSHVYWYRQLPEEGLKFMVYLQKENIIDESGMPKERFSAEFPKEGPSILRIQQVVRGDSAAYFCASSPEIDRDTEAFFGQGTRLTVV.

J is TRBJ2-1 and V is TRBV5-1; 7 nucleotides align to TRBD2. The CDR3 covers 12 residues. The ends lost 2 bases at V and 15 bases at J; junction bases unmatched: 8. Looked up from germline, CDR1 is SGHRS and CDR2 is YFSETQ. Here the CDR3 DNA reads TGCGCCAGCAGCTTTGATGGACTAGAAGCGTTCTTC. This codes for CASSFDGLEAFF.

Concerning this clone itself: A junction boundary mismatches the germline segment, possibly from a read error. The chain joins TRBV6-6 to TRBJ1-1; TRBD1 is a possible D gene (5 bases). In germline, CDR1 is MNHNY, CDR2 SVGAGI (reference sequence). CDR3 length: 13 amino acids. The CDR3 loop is CSSTRGRNTEAFF. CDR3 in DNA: TGTTCCAGCACTAGGGGCCGGAACACTGAAGCTTTCTTT.

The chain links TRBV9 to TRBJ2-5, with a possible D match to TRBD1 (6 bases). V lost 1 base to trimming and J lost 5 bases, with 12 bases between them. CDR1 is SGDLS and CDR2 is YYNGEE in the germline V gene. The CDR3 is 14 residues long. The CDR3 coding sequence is TGTGCCAGCAGCGTAACAGGGACGGAGGAGACCCAGTACTTC. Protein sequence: CASSVTGTEETQYF.

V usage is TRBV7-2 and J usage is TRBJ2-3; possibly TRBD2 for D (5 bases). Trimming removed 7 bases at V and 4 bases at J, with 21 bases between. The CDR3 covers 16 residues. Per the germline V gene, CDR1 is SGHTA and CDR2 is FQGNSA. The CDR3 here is CASTQSPSFPPDTQYF. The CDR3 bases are TGTGCCAGCACCCAAAGCCCTAGCTTCCCCCCAGATACGCAGTATTTT.

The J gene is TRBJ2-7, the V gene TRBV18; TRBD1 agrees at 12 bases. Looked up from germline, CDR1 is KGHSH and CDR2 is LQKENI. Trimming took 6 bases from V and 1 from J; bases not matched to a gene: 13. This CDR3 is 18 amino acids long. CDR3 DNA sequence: TGTGCCAGCTCCCTCGACCCACCGGGACAGGGGGCATCCTACGAGCAGTACTTC. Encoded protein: CASSLDPPGQGASYEQYF.

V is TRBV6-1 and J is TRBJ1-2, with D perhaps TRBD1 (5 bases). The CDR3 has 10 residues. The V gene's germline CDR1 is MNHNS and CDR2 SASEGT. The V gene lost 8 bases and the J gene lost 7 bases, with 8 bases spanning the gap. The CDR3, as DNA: TGTGCCAGCCGCGGGGGTGGCTACACCTTC. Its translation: CASRGGGYTF.

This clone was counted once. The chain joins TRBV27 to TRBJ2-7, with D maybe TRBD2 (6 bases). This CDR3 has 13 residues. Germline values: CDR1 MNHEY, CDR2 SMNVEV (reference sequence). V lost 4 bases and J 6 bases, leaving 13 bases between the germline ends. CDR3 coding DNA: TGTGCCAGCAGTTGGCGGGGCTCGTCCGAGCAGTACTTC. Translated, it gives CASSWRGSSEQYF.